The 21 T cell receptor beta chains below all came from one sample that was sequenced in a study of T cell repertoires in cytomegalovirus infection. Each CDR3 protein gets one entry after TCRdb re-called the reads with MiXCR. The sample has about 160,000 distinct CDR3 sequences, about 20% seen once. For these TCRs, the target antigens are not known. The sample here was CD8+ T cells from cultured PBMCs, taken from culture after CMV antigen stimulation. Every receptor here comes from a human donor in good health (CMV status not recorded). Some clones in this sample may be carry-over from other donors' samples.

V usage is TRBV20-1 and J usage is TRBJ1-5; D not resolved. The CDR3 totals 14 residues. Germline V gene data show CDR1 as DFQATT and CDR2 as SNEGSKA (reference sequence). The V end was cut by 0 bases, the J end by 3 bases, with 9 bases between. DNA for the CDR3: TGCAGTGCTAGAGAAAGGGTTGCCAATCAGCCCCAGCATTTT. This gives the protein CSARERVANQPQHF.

The rearrangement joins TRBV5-1 to TRBJ2-7, with D perhaps matching TRBD1 (5 bases). The V gene lost 0 bases and the J gene lost 4 bases, with 14 bases spanning the gap. CDR3 length: 15 amino acids. The germline V gene has CDR1 SGHRS and CDR2 YFSETQ. In nucleotides, the CDR3 is TGCGCCAGCAGCTTGGAGAGGTCTACAGGTTACGAGCAGTACTTC. Translating it yields CASSLERSTGYEQYF.

A few counts support this clonotype. The chain uses TRBV12-3 or TRBV12-4 and TRBJ2-3, with D perhaps matching TRBD2 (6 bases). The CDR3 is made up of 14 amino acids. Trimming cost V 2 bases and J 6 bases, with 12 bases left between them. CDR3 region: CASSLRGEVDTQYF. CDR3 DNA: TGTGCCAGCAGTTTAAGAGGGGAGGTGGATACGCAGTATTTT.

This clonotype was detected a few times. The chain employs TRBV7-2 and TRBJ1-4; the D gene is possibly TRBD1 (6 bases). Trimming took off 2 bases at V and 8 bases at J, with 15 bases between the two ends. This CDR3 is 15 amino acids long. CDR1 is SGHTA and CDR2 is FQGNSA in the germline V gene. The DNA of the CDR3 is TGTGCCAGCAGCTTAAGGTCAGGGGCTGGGGAAAAACTGTTTTTT. This codes for CASSLRSGAGEKLFF.

This clonotype was seen more than once but under ten times. The junction shows a germline mismatch at one end, possibly a read error. This chain links TRBV7-8 with TRBJ2-1; D is unclear. The CDR3 spans 16 residues. Germline assignment: CDR1 SGHVS and CDR2 FQNEAQ. CDR3 DNA: TGTGCCAGCACCTTAGGGCCCAACACTCCCTACAACGAGCAGTTCTTC. It codes for CASTLGPNTPYNEQFF.

The gene calls are TRBV7-2 and TRBJ1-2; 7 positions match TRBD1. The CDR3 length is 15 residues. CDR1 SGHTA and CDR2 FQGNSA come from the germline V gene. J was trimmed by 7 bases and V by 5 bases; bases with no gene match: 13. CDR3 in DNA: TGTGCCAGCAGCACGGGGGGCAGGGGGAAGGTTGGCTACACCTTC. Translating it yields CASSTGGRGKVGYTF.

The CDR3 sequence is CASSFEALGSPLHF. The CDR3 DNA is TGTGCCAGCAGTTTTGAGGCTTTAGGGTCACCCCTCCACTTT. The V call is TRBV28, the J call TRBJ1-6; D remains unclear. V lost 3 bases and J lost 10, with 13 bases in between. This CDR3 has 14 amino acids. CDR1 MDHEN and CDR2 SYDVKM come from the germline V gene.

The chain couples TRBV6-1 to TRBJ1-5, with no clear D. V lost 3 bases, J lost 0 bases, and 12 bases lay in between. Germline V gene lookup returns CDR1 MNHNS and CDR2 SASEGT. This CDR3 spans 16 amino acids. CDR3 in amino acids: CASSDPSRDSNQPQHF. CDR3 nucleotide sequence: TGTGCCAGCAGTGACCCCAGTAGGGATAGCAATCAGCCCCAGCATTTT.

The genes are TRBV7-8 and TRBJ2-1; D remains ambiguous. The germline V gene encodes CDR1 SGHVS and CDR2 FQNEAQ. The CDR3 has 14 residues. Trimming took 3 bases from V and 0 from J, leaving 6 bases between them. CDR3 in amino acids: CASSFQASYNEQFF. Written as DNA, the CDR3 is TGTGCCAGCAGCTTCCAGGCCTCCTACAATGAGCAGTTCTTC.

This clonotype is medium-sized. This chain links TRBV7-2 with TRBJ1-2; TRBD1 matches at 7 bases. This CDR3 comprises 16 residues. Germline assignment: CDR1 SGHTA and CDR2 FQGNSA. Trimming took 5 bases from V and 1 from J; bases not matched to a gene: 10. The CDR3 DNA is TGTGCCAGCAGCCCCGCCACAGGGGCCTTTAACTATGGCTACACCTTC. Translation gives CASSPATGAFNYGYTF.

This clonotype has only a few counts. CDR3: CASSEISLSGANVLTF. DNA for the CDR3: TGTGCCAGCAGTGAAATTTCTCTCTCTGGGGCCAACGTCCTGACTTTC. The chain joins TRBV6-1 to TRBJ2-6; D ambiguous. V was trimmed by 2 bases and J by 0 bases, leaving 8 bases between them. The CDR3 runs to 16 residues. CDR1 MNHNS and CDR2 SASEGT come from the germline V gene.

The genes are TRBV7-2 and TRBJ1-4, with no clear D. Germline V gene data show CDR1 as SGHTA and CDR2 as FQGNSA. The CDR3 is 12 residues long. The germline V and J ends were trimmed by 4 bases and 4 bases, with 4 bases remaining between them. The CDR3 spells CASSWGNEKLFF. The CDR3 DNA is TGTGCCAGCAGCTGGGGTAATGAAAAACTGTTTTTT.

This rearrangement joins TRBV12-3 or TRBV12-4 to TRBJ2-6; 7 bases map to TRBD1. CDR3 length: 19 residues. V lost 4 bases, J lost 2 bases, and 14 bases stayed unmatched. The CDR3 bases are TGTGCCAGCAGTTCCCGTCGGACAGGACGAGGCCCTGGGGCCAACGTCCTGACTTTC. Translating gives CASSSRRTGRGPGANVLTF.

This clonotype was observed at least ten times. V usage is TRBV7-2 and J usage is TRBJ2-5; weak D call: TRBD2 (5 bases). The CDR3 runs to 16 residues. Between the trimmed V and J ends, which lost 5 bases and 5 bases, there was a span of 21 bases. Per germline, CDR1 SGHTA and CDR2 FQGNSA. The CDR3 loop is CASSTLSDRDRETQYF. The CDR3 region has the DNA TGTGCCAGCAGCACGCTATCCGACCGGGATAGGGAGACCCAGTACTTC.

The chain carries TRBV7-9 and TRBJ2-3; possibly TRBD1 or TRBD2 for D (5 bases each). Germline loops: CDR1 SEHNR, CDR2 FQNEAQ (reference sequence). Trimming took 5 bases from V and 5 from J, leaving 14 bases between them. CDR3 size: 14 residues. CDR3 nucleotides: TGTGCCAGCAGCATAGGTCTTGGGGGAGATACGCAGTATTTT. It is translated as CASSIGLGGDTQYF.

The gene calls are TRBV6-5 and TRBJ1-1; no definite D call. This CDR3 is 13 amino acids long. CDR1 MNHEY and CDR2 SVGAGI come from the germline V gene. V was clipped by 0 bases and J by 3 bases, with 5 bases between them. The CDR3 nucleotides are TGTGCCAGCAGTTACTCCCCGTACACTGAAGCTTTCTTT. Translation gives CASSYSPYTEAFF.

The chain has TRBV6-2 or TRBV6-3 and TRBJ2-5, with D tentatively TRBD2 (6 bases). The germline V gene has CDR1 MNHEY and CDR2 SVGEGT. V was clipped by 7 bases and J by 2 bases, with 14 bases between them. This CDR3 region has 14 residues. The CDR3 bases are TGTGCCAGCACCCCGGGACTTTTACAAGAGACCCAGTACTTC. This encodes CASTPGLLQETQYF.

The rearrangement links TRBV6-2 or TRBV6-3 to TRBJ2-6, with no clear D. Germline V gene sequence: CDR1 MNHEY, CDR2 SVGEGT. Deletions cut 8 bases from V and 2 bases from J, with 16 bases between. The CDR3 spans 16 residues. CDR3 sequence (DNA): TGTGCCAGCTCCTTACGAGTTGCGGCTGGGGCCAACGTCCTGACTTTC. Protein product: CASSLRVAAGANVLTF.

This clonotype was found many times. The chain employs TRBV7-2 and TRBJ2-3; 10 nucleotides agree with TRBD2. The V segment lost 1 base and the J segment 6 bases; nucleotides outside the gene matches: 4. CDR3 size: 15 residues. Germline CDR1 reads SGHTA; CDR2 reads FQGNSA. CDR3 sequence: CASSLVSGGADTQYF. Written as DNA, the CDR3 is TGTGCCAGCAGCTTAGTCAGCGGGGGGGCGGATACGCAGTATTTT. The whole variable domain, remainder taken from reference TRBV7-2 and TRBJ2-3, is GAGVSQSPSNKVTEKGKDVELRCDPISGHTALYWYRQSLGQGLEFLIYFQGNSAPDKSGLPSDRFSAERTGGSVSTLTIQRTQQEDSAVYLCASSLVSGGADTQYFGPGTRLTVL.

This clonotype was seen more than once but under ten times. The CDR3 sequence: CASTKFSDRPSGNTIYF. The CDR3 coding sequence is TGTGCCAGCACCAAATTCAGCGACAGGCCCTCTGGAAACACCATATATTTT. This chain connects TRBV6-5 to TRBJ1-3; D is perhaps TRBD1 (6 bases). V lost 7 bases to trimming and J lost 0 bases, with 19 bases between them. This CDR3 is 17 amino acids long. The germline CDR1 and CDR2 sequences are MNHEY and SVGAGI.

This clonotype showed up just a few times. The V call is TRBV20-1, the J call TRBJ1-1, with 7 nucleotides matching TRBD1. CDR1 and CDR2 (germline): DFQATT, SNEGSKA (reference sequence). Trimming cost V 0 bases and J 5 bases; bases outside gene matches: 15. The CDR3 covers 17 residues. The DNA of the CDR3 is TGCAGTGCTAGAGATCTCAATCGGAACAGGGGAAGGACTGAAGCTTTCTTT. This sequence encodes CSARDLNRNRGRTEAFF.